The present T cell receptor (beta chain) was sequenced within a study of blood T cells in healthy people across ages. V was pared by 6 bases and J by 3 bases, with 15 bases between. The CDR3 extends over 13 amino acids. Germline V gene sequence: CDR1 SQVTM, CDR2 ANQGSEA. Through a sample-barcoded 5' primer and a J-beta primer mix, a second PCR was run for roughly 6 to 11 cycles. TCRdb ran MiXCR on the 5' RACE reads and lists one entry per CDR3 protein. The data hold fewer than 750,000 distinct CDR3 sequences, with about 50% observed a single time. Ten or more counts support this clonotype. The sequencing input was blood. This receptor was identified in a woman older than 75 in good health. The chain employs TRBV29-1 and TRBJ2-7; D unclear. The DNA of the CDR3 is TGCAGCGTGAAGACTGGACCCGTCTACGAGCAGTACTTC. Encoded protein: CSVKTGPVYEQYF.